The 10 T cell receptor beta chains reported below all come from one sample, sequenced in a study of patients and donors after allogeneic stem cell transplantation. TCRdb itself ran the RT-PCR reads through MiXCR, one entry per CDR3 protein. There are a few hundred thousand distinct CDR3 sequences in the sample; over 12% occur only once, and around a tenth lies in the top ten. The source material was blood, either unsorted or a sorted T cell fraction (not recorded which). The receptors come from a human donor who was either an allogeneic HSCT recipient or a stem cell or donor lymphocyte infusion donor (not recorded which). It is not recorded whose cells these are; they may come from a transplant donor.

This clonotype has a count of ten or more. This chain connects TRBV12-3 or TRBV12-4 to TRBJ2-7; tentatively, D is TRBD1 or TRBD2 (6 bases each). This CDR3 contains 16 residues. Trimming pared 5 bases from V and 1 base from J, leaving 18 bases between. Here the CDR3 reads CASSPGAGRVSYEQYF. The CDR3 DNA follows: TGTGCCAGCAGTCCGGGGGCCGGCAGGGTGTCCTACGAGCAGTACTTC.

This chain connects TRBV5-1 to TRBJ2-1, with TRBD2 identical over 7 bases. This CDR3 spans 21 amino acids. Germline V gives CDR1 SGHRS, CDR2 YFSETQ. The V segment lost 4 bases and the J segment 0 bases; nucleotides outside the gene matches: 22. CDR3 loop: CASSQPPASAGDLGSYNEQFF. The CDR3 DNA is TGCGCCAGCAGCCAACCCCCAGCTAGCGCGGGGGACTTGGGCTCCTACAATGAGCAGTTCTTC.

J is TRBJ2-1 and V is TRBV30; D is uncertain. The V gene lost 1 base and the J gene lost 0 bases, with 10 bases spanning the gap. The germline gives CDR1 GTSNPN, CDR2 SVGIG (reference sequence). The CDR3 has 15 amino acids. The CDR3, as DNA: TGTGCCTGGAGTGCCCGGCTAGACTCCTACAATGAGCAGTTCTTC. Residues: CAWSARLDSYNEQFF.

This clonotype was counted between two and nine times. The rearrangement joins TRBV18 to TRBJ1-5; possibly TRBD1 for D (5 bases). V was shortened by 1 base and J by 0 bases, with 16 bases between the two germline ends. The CDR3 is made up of 18 amino acids. The germline gives CDR1 KGHSH, CDR2 LQKENI. As DNA, the CDR3 is TGTGCCAGCTCACCACGCGGGGGAGGCGTCAATAGCAATCAGCCCCAGCATTTT. This translates into CASSPRGGGVNSNQPQHF.

This clonotype was picked up a small number of times. CDR3 in amino acids: CASSRTANQPQHF. The CDR3 DNA sequence: TGTGCCAGCTCACGGACGGCTAATCAGCCCCAGCATTTT. The rearrangement uses TRBV18 and TRBJ1-5, with unresolved D. CDR3 length: 13 amino acids. V gave up 4 bases and J gave up 4 bases, with 8 bases separating them. From germline, CDR1 is KGHSH and CDR2 LQKENI.

About this clonotype: A much bigger clone sits one base away, suggesting this may be a read error. The rearrangement joins TRBV18 to TRBJ2-5, with D hard to call. The CDR3 has 14 amino acids. The V gene's germline CDR1 is KGHSH and CDR2 LQKENI. The germline V and J ends were trimmed by 0 bases and 0 bases, with 5 bases remaining between them. CDR3 region: CASSPPRNQETQYF. The DNA for the CDR3 is TGTGCCAGCTCACCACCGAGGAACCAAGAGACCCAGTACTTC.

V usage is TRBV15 and J usage is TRBJ2-1; TRBD1 might be the D (6 bases). The CDR3 totals 16 residues. The germline gives CDR1 LNHNV, CDR2 YYDKDF (reference sequence). Trimming took off 0 bases at V and 9 bases at J, with 18 bases between the two ends. For the CDR3, the DNA is TGTGCCACCAGCAGAGATCCAGGGGTCAAACGCGGTGAGCAGTTCTTC. Translating it yields CATSRDPGVKRGEQFF.

The genes are TRBV4-1 and TRBJ2-7; 10 bases line up with TRBD1. J was trimmed by 5 bases and V by 1 base; bases with no gene match: 8. Germline V gives CDR1 MGHRA, CDR2 YSYEKL. The CDR3 contains 16 residues. The CDR3 nucleotides read TGCGCCAGCAGCCAAGGGACCGGGACAGGGGCCAACGAGCAGTACTTC. Residues: CASSQGTGTGANEQYF.

This clonotype was observed at least ten times. The genes are TRBV19 and TRBJ1-4; 7 nucleotides line up with TRBD1. Germline CDR1 reads LNHDA; CDR2 reads SQIVND (reference sequence). This CDR3 contains 13 residues. V lost 9 bases to trimming and J lost 7 bases; unmatched junction nucleotides: 8. CDR3 region: CASRQGGSEKLFF. The DNA for the CDR3 is TGTGCCAGCAGACAGGGAGGATCTGAAAAACTGTTTTTT.

The rearrangement joins TRBV3-1 to TRBJ1-1; 9 bases are a match to TRBD1. The ends lost 5 bases at V and 4 bases at J; junction bases unmatched: 11. Per the germline V gene, CDR1 is LGHDT and CDR2 is YNNKEL (reference sequence). CDR3 size: 16 residues. CDR3: CASSSGHRDRATEAFF. The CDR3, as DNA: TGTGCCAGCAGCTCAGGTCACCGGGACAGGGCCACTGAAGCTTTCTTT.